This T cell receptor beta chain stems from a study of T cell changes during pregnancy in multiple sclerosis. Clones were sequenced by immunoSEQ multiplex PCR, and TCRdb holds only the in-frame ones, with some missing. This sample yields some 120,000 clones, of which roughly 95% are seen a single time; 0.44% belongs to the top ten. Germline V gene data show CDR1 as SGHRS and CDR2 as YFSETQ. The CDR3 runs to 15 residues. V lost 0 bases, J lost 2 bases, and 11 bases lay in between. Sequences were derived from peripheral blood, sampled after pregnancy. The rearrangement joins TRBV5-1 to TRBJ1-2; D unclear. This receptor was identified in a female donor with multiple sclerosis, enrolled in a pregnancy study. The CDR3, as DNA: TGCGCCAGCAGCTTGGGACCAACTACGAACTATGGCTACACCTTC. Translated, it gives CASSLGPTTNYGYTF. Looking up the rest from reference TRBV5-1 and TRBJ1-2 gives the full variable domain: KAGVTQTPRYLIKTRGQQVTLSCSPISGHRSVSWYQQTPGQGLQFLFEYFSETQRNKGNFPGRFSGRQFSNSRSEMNVSTLELGDSALYLCASSLGPTTNYGYTFGSGTRLTVV.